The rows below give T cell receptor beta chains drawn from one sample of a study of Ad26.COV2.S vaccination and SARS-CoV-2 variants. Clones were sequenced by immunoSEQ multiplex PCR, and TCRdb holds only the in-frame ones, with some missing. The sample lists approximately 240,000 clones, around 87% occurring once. Source: peripheral blood, taken in a trial of Ad26.COV2.S vaccine versus placebo. These receptor sequences come from a person between 18 and 65 years old who received the Ad26.COV2.S COVID-19 vaccine or a placebo. Each CDR3 is given with its conserved first and last residue. D genes are given only for firm matches. Some rows have no size entry. The others give once, few or many, or a class for an expanded clone.

.	.	TRBV15	TRBJ1-1	16	TGTGCCACCAGCAGAGCCCTATCGTGGAGGAACACTGAAGCTTTCTTT	CATSRALSWRNTEAFF
TRBD1	.	TRBV24-1	TRBJ2-2	15	TGTGCCACCAGTGATACCACAGGGGCGGGCGGGGAGCTGTTTTTT	CATSDTTGAGGELFF
.	.	TRBV11-2	TRBJ1-6	14	TGTGCCAGCAGCTTGAACGGGGATAATTCACCCCTCCACTTT	CASSLNGDNSPLHF
TRBD1	.	TRBV5-4	TRBJ2-2	18	TGTGCCAGCAGGTTGACAGGGGGGCCTGAGGCGGGCACCGGGGAGCTGTTTTTT	CASRLTGGPEAGTGELFF
.	.	TRBV18	TRBJ2-5	14	TGTGCCAGCTCACCCGAAGGAGCAAGGGAGACCCAGTACTTC	CASSPEGARETQYF
.	.	TRBV7-9	TRBJ1-3	14	TGTGCCAGCAGCGGAAGAACTGGAGAAGACACCATATATTTT	CASSGRTGEDTIYF
.	.	TRBV28	TRBJ1-2	15	TGTGCCAGCAGTCTCCGGGGGGGGAGGAACTATGGCTACACCTTC	CASSLRGGRNYGYTF
.	few	TRBV4-3	TRBJ1-3	15	TGCGCCAGCAGCCAAGGACACCTCTCTGGAAACACCATATATTTT	CASSQGHLSGNTIYF
TRBD2	.	TRBV7-3	TRBJ2-1	16	TGTGCCAGCAGCCGCCTGACTAGCGGTCCCTACAATGAGCAGTTCTTC	CASSRLTSGPYNEQFF
TRBD1	once	TRBV19	TRBJ2-5	14	TGTGCCAGTAGGGATAGACAGGGCCTCGAGACCCAGTACTTC	CASRDRQGLETQYF
.	.	TRBV27	TRBJ1-5	14	TGTGCCAGCAGTCGCACCGGACGCCTTCAGCCCCAGCATTTT	CASSRTGRLQPQHF